The 29 T cell receptor beta chains below were found in one sample sequenced in a study of Ad26.COV2.S vaccination and SARS-CoV-2 variants. Only in-frame clones appear in the TCRdb table, and some are missing; sequencing was by immunoSEQ multiplex PCR. This table has roughly 700,000 clones, about 89% appearing once. Treatment indicated: approximately 18 received Ad26.COV2.S at low or high dose, single or two shots; 5 received placebo; per-sample allocation not given. Each sample was drawn 63 days after the first injection (of vaccine or placebo). The source material was peripheral blood, sampled in a trial of Ad26.COV2.S vaccine versus placebo. The receptors were sampled from a person between 18 and 60 years old who received the Ad26.COV2.S COVID-19 vaccine or a placebo.

The chain carries TRBV27 and TRBJ1-5, with TRBD1 as a possible D gene (5 bases). V dropped 5 bases and J dropped 7 bases, with 12 bases sitting between them. The germline gives CDR1 MNHEY, CDR2 SMNVEV (reference sequence). This CDR3 comprises 13 residues. CDR3 amino acids: CASSVRALQPQHF. The DNA of the CDR3 is TGTGCCAGCAGTGTCAGGGCTTTGCAGCCCCAGCATTTT.

Note on this clone: Other DNA sequences in the same sample also yield this CDR3. The V call is TRBV6-2 or TRBV6-3, the J call TRBJ1-2; no clear D. Trimming cost V 3 bases and J 0 bases, with 5 bases left between them. Germline CDR1 is MNHEY and CDR2 is SVGEGT. The CDR3 consists of 13 residues. The CDR3 sequence: CASSYGANYGYTF. In DNA form, the CDR3 reads TGTGCCAGCAGTTATGGAGCTAACTATGGCTACACCTTC.

This chain connects TRBV30 to TRBJ1-3; D not resolved. Between the trimmed V and J ends, which lost 0 bases and 4 bases, there was a span of 13 bases. The CDR3 spans 15 residues. Germline CDR1 and CDR2: GTSNPN and SVGIG (reference sequence). The CDR3 region has the DNA TGTGCCTGGAGTGTACTTCGGCGGGAGGGAAACACCATATATTTT. Amino acids: CAWSVLRREGNTIYF.

The genes are TRBV7-9 and TRBJ2-2, with D perhaps matching TRBD1 (5 bases). CDR1 and CDR2 (germline): SEHNR, FQNEAQ (reference sequence). V shed 3 bases and J shed 5 bases, with 7 bases lying between them. This CDR3 contains 13 residues. CDR3 protein: CASSFRVTGELFF. Written as DNA, the CDR3 is TGTGCCAGCAGCTTCAGGGTTACCGGGGAGCTGTTTTTT.

A note on this clone: Additional DNA sequences in this sample encode the identical CDR3. CDR3 amino acids: CASSLVTGNNQPQHF. In DNA form, the CDR3 reads TGTGCCAGCAGCTTAGTTACGGGGAACAATCAGCCCCAGCATTTT. This chain connects TRBV7-2 to TRBJ1-5; D remains ambiguous. The CDR3 covers 15 residues. Germline V lookup: CDR1 SGHTA, CDR2 FQGNSA. Trimming removed 1 base from V and 3 bases from J, with 10 bases in between.

The chain joins TRBV19 to TRBJ1-5, with D possibly being TRBD1 (5 bases). The CDR3 contains 13 residues. CDR1 is LNHDA, CDR2 SQIVND, per germline (reference sequence). Trimming stripped 11 bases from V and 4 bases from J, with 15 bases between. CDR3 residues: CASKGAVNQPQHF. CDR3 DNA: TGTGCCTCGAAAGGGGCAGTTAATCAGCCCCAGCATTTT.

The V and J genes are TRBV7-2 and TRBJ2-7; a weak D match, TRBD2 (5 bases). The CDR3 length is 13 residues. Germline V gene sequence: CDR1 SGHTA, CDR2 FQGNSA. Trimming pared 5 bases from V and 3 bases from J, leaving 11 bases between. CDR3 DNA: TGTGCCAGCAGCCTAGGAGGTTACTACGAGCAGTACTTC. It yields the protein CASSLGGYYEQYF.

Only one count was recorded for this clone. The chain carries TRBV7-8 and TRBJ2-7, with 9 nucleotides matching TRBD1. J gave up 8 bases and V 5 bases, and 7 bases lay outside the gene matches. Germline lookup yields CDR1 SGHVS and CDR2 FQNEAQ. CDR3 length equals 13 residues. The CDR3 is CASSRRDRDKQYF. CDR3 DNA sequence: TGTGCCAGCAGCCGCCGGGACAGGGACAAGCAGTACTTC.

The chain uses TRBV29-1 and TRBJ2-3; no clear D. Germline-derived CDR1 and CDR2 are SQVTM and ANQGSEA. V gave up 4 bases and J gave up 4 bases, with 3 bases separating them. The CDR3 length is 10 residues. The chain's CDR3 is CSVGPDTQYF. The CDR3 DNA reads as TGCAGCGTTGGGCCAGATACGCAGTATTTT.

The gene calls are TRBV18 and TRBJ1-1; D possibly corresponds to TRBD1 (5 bases). Germline V gene sequence: CDR1 KGHSH, CDR2 LQKENI. The CDR3 has 15 residues. V lost 4 bases and J lost 5, with 17 bases in between. The CDR3 sequence: CASSQERGLETEAFF. CDR3 in DNA: TGTGCCAGCTCACAAGAGAGGGGCTTGGAAACTGAAGCTTTCTTT.

The gene calls are TRBV6-5 and TRBJ1-4; no clear D. The CDR3 has 14 amino acids. Trimming removed 1 base at V and 6 bases at J, with 9 bases between. Germline values: CDR1 MNHEY, CDR2 SVGAGI. This CDR3 is CASSYYSGHEKLFF. The CDR3 DNA is TGTGCCAGCAGTTACTACTCTGGACATGAAAAACTGTTTTTT.

The chain uses TRBV10-3 and TRBJ1-2; possible D gene TRBD1, 6 bases. Trimming cost V 2 bases and J 2 bases, with 12 bases left between them. Per germline, CDR1 ENHRY and CDR2 SYGVKD. This CDR3 is built from 15 residues. CDR3 protein: CAISETGTHNYGYTF. The CDR3 DNA is TGTGCCATCAGTGAGACAGGGACCCACAACTATGGCTACACCTTC.

The V gene is TRBV19, the J gene TRBJ2-3; D is unclear. The CDR3 has 13 residues. Trimming shortened V by 3 bases and J by 2 bases, and 6 bases separated the two germline ends. CDR1 and CDR2 (germline): LNHDA, SQIVND (reference sequence). The CDR3 DNA reads as TGTGCCAGTAGTATTGGAGACACAGATACGCAGTATTTT. Translated, it gives CASSIGDTDTQYF.

CDR3 amino acids: CASSLDGRVGQPQHF. For the CDR3, the DNA is TGTGCCAGCAGCTTGGATGGCAGGGTAGGTCAGCCCCAGCATTTT. The rearrangement links TRBV5-4 to TRBJ1-5, with D perhaps TRBD1 (5 bases). Trimming removed 0 bases from V and 6 bases from J, with 13 bases in between. This CDR3 region has 15 residues. Germline V CDR1 and CDR2: SGHNT, YYREEE (reference sequence).

The V call is TRBV6-5, the J call TRBJ2-7, with 9 bases fitting TRBD2. The V gene's germline CDR1 is MNHEY and CDR2 SVGAGI. This CDR3 contains 14 residues. Unmatched junction bases numbered 9, after V lost 8 bases and J lost 4 bases. The CDR3 is CASGLAGGPYEQYF. In DNA, the CDR3 is TGTGCCAGCGGACTGGCGGGGGGGCCATACGAGCAGTACTTC.

A note on this clone: Other DNA sequences within the sample encode an identical CDR3. The genes are TRBV6-5 and TRBJ2-1; 9 bases agree with TRBD2. Per germline, CDR1 MNHEY and CDR2 SVGAGI. The CDR3 runs 16 residues. Losses at the gene ends were 0 bases for V and 4 bases for J; bases not matched to a gene: 4. This chain's CDR3 is CASSYSGGGGYNEQFF. CDR3 nucleotides: TGTGCCAGCAGTTACTCGGGCGGGGGGGGATACAATGAGCAGTTCTTC.

The chain employs TRBV3-1 (or the pseudogene TRBV3-2) and TRBJ2-5, with D unresolved. CDR1 and CDR2 (germline): LGHDT, YNNKEL (reference sequence). This CDR3 spans 13 amino acids. Deletions cut 4 bases from V and 4 bases from J, with 10 bases between. The CDR3 protein is CASSPSDRETQYF. The CDR3, as DNA: TGTGCCAGCAGCCCCTCGGATCGAGAGACCCAGTACTTC.

This chain uses TRBV7-6 with TRBJ2-3; the D gene is possibly TRBD2 (7 bases). The CDR3 covers 17 residues. Trimming stripped 1 base from V and 0 bases from J, with 14 bases between. Per the germline V gene, CDR1 is SGHVS and CDR2 is FNYEAQ. Written as DNA, the CDR3 is TGTGCCAGCAGCTTAGGTGGGGGGGCCTCAAGCACAGATACGCAGTATTTT. Encoded protein: CASSLGGGASSTDTQYF. Together with reference TRBV7-6 and TRBJ2-3, the CDR3 gives the full variable domain: GAGVSQSPRYKVTKRGQDVALRCDPISGHVSLYWYRQALGQGPEFLTYFNYEAQQDKSGLPNDRFSAERPEGSISTLTIQRTEQRDSAMYRCASSLGGGASSTDTQYFGPGTRLTVL.

In this sample, this clone turned up a few times. The chain employs TRBV14 and TRBJ1-5; D is unresolved. V lost 4 bases and J lost 9, with 13 bases in between. The CDR3 covers 13 residues. Per germline, CDR1 SGHDN and CDR2 FVKESK. CDR3 nucleotides: TGTGCCAGCAGCCGAGACCGAGGCGGGCCCCAGCATTTT. Encoded protein: CASSRDRGGPQHF.

CDR3 bases: TGTGCCAGCAGCTTTGTTCTAGCGGGAGGCCTCTACAATGAGCAGTTCTTC. It specifies CASSFVLAGGLYNEQFF. This chain joins TRBV11-2 and TRBJ2-1; 11 nucleotides match TRBD2. Germline loops: CDR1 SGHAT, CDR2 FQNNGV. V shed 3 bases and J 3 bases; nucleotides not matched to a gene: 7. CDR3 length: 17 residues.

This chain links TRBV29-1 with TRBJ2-7; D is unresolved. The CDR3 is 14 residues long. Trimming took off 3 bases at V and 7 bases at J, with 19 bases between the two ends. Germline lookup yields CDR1 SQVTM and CDR2 ANQGSEA. The CDR3 loop is CSVELTIPFGEQYF. The CDR3 nucleotides are TGCAGCGTTGAGCTCACTATCCCCTTTGGTGAGCAGTACTTC.

The rearrangement joins TRBV6-2 or TRBV6-3 to TRBJ1-1; D uncertain. The CDR3 is 11 amino acids. With 5 bases removed from V and 0 bases from J, the gap between germline ends came to 1 base. Germline V gene data show CDR1 as MNHEY and CDR2 as SVGEGT. CDR3 protein: CASSVNTEAFF. CDR3 sequence (DNA): TGTGCCAGCAGTGTGAACACTGAAGCTTTCTTT.

This chain connects TRBV11-2 to TRBJ1-2, with 7 nucleotides matching TRBD1. V lost 6 bases and J lost 4; bases outside the gene matches: 5. CDR3 length equals 13 residues. Germline V lookup: CDR1 SGHAT, CDR2 FQNNGV. The CDR3 DNA reads TGTGCCAGCAGAAACCAGGGGGTCTATGGCTACACCTTC. Protein product: CASRNQGVYGYTF.

The chain links TRBV4-2 to TRBJ2-7, with D possibly TRBD1 on 5 matching bases. Germline CDR1 and CDR2: LGHNA and YNFKEQ. V shed 4 bases and J shed 0 bases, with 19 bases lying between them. CDR3 length: 17 residues. The CDR3: CASSRPRLGPSSYEQYF. The DNA for the CDR3 is TGTGCCAGCAGCCGCCCCCGCCTGGGGCCAAGCTCCTACGAGCAGTACTTC.

This sequence joins TRBV6-5 and TRBJ2-2, with D possibly TRBD1 on 5 matching bases. Per the germline V gene, CDR1 is MNHEY and CDR2 is SVGAGI. The CDR3 sequence is 15 residues long. Trimming cost V 1 base and J 6 bases, with 12 bases left between them. Here the CDR3 reads CASSYYRGDAGELFF. CDR3 nucleotides: TGTGCCAGCAGTTACTATAGGGGCGACGCCGGGGAGCTGTTTTTT.

About this clone: The sample has other DNA sequences that encode this CDR3 too. CDR3 bases: TGCGCCAGCAGCTTGTTATCCCAAGAGACCCAGTACTTC. Its translation is CASSLLSQETQYF. The chain uses TRBV5-1 and TRBJ2-5; D unclear. Germline V gives CDR1 SGHRS, CDR2 YFSETQ. V lost 1 base and J lost 1, with 5 bases in between. The CDR3 length is 13 residues.

The chain carries TRBV5-6 and TRBJ2-5; TRBD1 matches 7 bases. This CDR3 is built from 15 residues. Germline loops: CDR1 SGHDT, CDR2 YYEEEE. The ends lost 2 bases at V and 4 bases at J; junction bases unmatched: 8. This chain's CDR3 is CASSLQGIGVETQYF. CDR3 DNA: TGTGCCAGCAGCTTACAGGGGATTGGGGTAGAGACCCAGTACTTC.

The chain carries TRBV6-5 and TRBJ2-7; no definite D call. Trimming removed 0 bases at V and 2 bases at J, with 11 bases between. The germline V gene has CDR1 MNHEY and CDR2 SVGAGI. The CDR3 has 15 amino acids. CDR3 sequence: CASSYSAAEAYEQYF. The CDR3 DNA reads as TGTGCCAGCAGTTACTCCGCGGCAGAAGCCTACGAGCAGTACTTC.

This clone was observed a handful of times. This rearrangement joins TRBV10-3 to TRBJ1-3; 7 nucleotides match TRBD1. V trimming: 4 bases; J trimming: 7 bases; junction bases outside the gene matches: 4. The CDR3 spans 13 residues. From germline, CDR1 is ENHRY and CDR2 SYGVKD. In DNA, the CDR3 is TGTGCCATCAGTGTAGACAGGGACAACACCATATATTTT. This translates into CAISVDRDNTIYF.